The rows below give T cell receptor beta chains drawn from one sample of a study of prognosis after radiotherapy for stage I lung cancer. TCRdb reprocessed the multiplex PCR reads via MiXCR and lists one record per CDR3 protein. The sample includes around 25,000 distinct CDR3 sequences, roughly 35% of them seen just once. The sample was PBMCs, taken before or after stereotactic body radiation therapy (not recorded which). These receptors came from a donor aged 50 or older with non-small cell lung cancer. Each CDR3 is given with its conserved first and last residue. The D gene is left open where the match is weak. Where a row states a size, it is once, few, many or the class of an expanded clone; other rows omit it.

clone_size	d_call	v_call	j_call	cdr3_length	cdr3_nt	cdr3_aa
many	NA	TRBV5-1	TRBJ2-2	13	TGCGCCAGCAGCTTTGGGGGCACCGGGGAGCTGTTTTTT	CASSFGGTGELFF
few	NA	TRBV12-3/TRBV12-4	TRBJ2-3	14	TGTGCCAGCAGTTTATATTTGGACACAGATACGCAGTATTTT	CASSLYLDTDTQYF
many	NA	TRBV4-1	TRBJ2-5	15	TGCGCCAGCAGCCAAGGACGAACTGACCAAGAGACCCAGTACTTC	CASSQGRTDQETQYF
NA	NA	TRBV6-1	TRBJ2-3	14	TGTGCCAGCAGTACGCCCTACTTCACAGATACGCAGTATTTT	CASSTPYFTDTQYF
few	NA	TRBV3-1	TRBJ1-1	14	TGTGCCAGCAGCCAGGAGAATGGGCACACTGAAGCTTTCTTT	CASSQENGHTEAFF
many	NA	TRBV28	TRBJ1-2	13	TGTGCCAGCAGTTTGCTGCATAAGTTTGGCTACACCTTC	CASSLLHKFGYTF
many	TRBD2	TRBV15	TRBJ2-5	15	TGTGCCACCAGCAGAGGGGAGAGGACTAGGGGGACCCAGTACTTC	CATSRGERTRGTQYF
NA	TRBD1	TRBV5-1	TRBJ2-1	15	TGCGCCAGCAGCCCAATAACAGGGGCCTACAATGAGCAGTTCTTC	CASSPITGAYNEQFF
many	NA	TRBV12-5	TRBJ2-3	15	TGTGCTAGTGGTTTCTTCGCGGGTAGCACAGATACGCAGTATTTT	CASGFFAGSTDTQYF
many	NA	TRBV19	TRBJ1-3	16	TGTGCCAGTAGTATATTGTCCCGGAGCTCTGGAAACACCATATATTTT	CASSILSRSSGNTIYF
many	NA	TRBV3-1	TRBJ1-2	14	TGTGCCAGCAGCCACCGAGGACAGAGCTATGGCTACACCTTC	CASSHRGQSYGYTF
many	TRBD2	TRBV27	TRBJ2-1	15	TGTGCCAGCAGACCCGGACTAGCGGGACACAATGAGCAGTTCTTC	CASRPGLAGHNEQFF
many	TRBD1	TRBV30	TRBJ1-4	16	TGTGCCTGGAGTGTAGGACAGGGGGCAACTAATGAAAAACTGTTTTTT	CAWSVGQGATNEKLFF
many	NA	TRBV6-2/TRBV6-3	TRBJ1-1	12	TGTGCCAGCAGCCCCACCGGCACTGAAGCTTTCTTT	CASSPTGTEAFF
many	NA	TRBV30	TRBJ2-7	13	TGTGCCTGGAGCCTGGGCCTCTCCTACGAGCAGTACTTC	CAWSLGLSYEQYF
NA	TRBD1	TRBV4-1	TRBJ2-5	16	TGCGCCAGCAGCCAAGCCCTCGGACAGGGGGTGGAGACCCAGTACTTC	CASSQALGQGVETQYF
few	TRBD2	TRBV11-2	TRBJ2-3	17	TGTGCCAGCAGCTTACCCCGGACTAGCGGGGGCACAGATACGCAGTATTTT	CASSLPRTSGGTDTQYF
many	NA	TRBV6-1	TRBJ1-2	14	TGTGCCAGCAGTGAATTCGGCATGAACTATGGCTACACCTTC	CASSEFGMNYGYTF
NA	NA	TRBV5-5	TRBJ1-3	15	TGTGCCAGCAGCCCGGACGGATACTCTGGAAACACCATATATTTT	CASSPDGYSGNTIYF
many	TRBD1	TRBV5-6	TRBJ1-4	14	TGTGCCAGCTCCAAAGGGGGCGGTTATGAAAAACTGTTTTTT	CASSKGGGYEKLFF
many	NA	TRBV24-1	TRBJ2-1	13	TGTGCCGCCGTAACCCGCTCCTACAATGAGCAGTTCTTC	CAAVTRSYNEQFF
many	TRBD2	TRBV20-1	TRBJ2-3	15	TGCAGTGCTAGAGGGGCTAGCGGGAGGACAGATACGCAGTATTTT	CSARGASGRTDTQYF